The rows below give T cell receptor beta chains drawn from one sample of a study of blood T cells in healthy people across ages. TCRdb fed the 5' RACE reads into MiXCR, producing one record per CDR3 protein. The sample has 900,000 to 950,000 distinct CDR3 sequences; under 35% are singletons. These same data were also listed under a study on T cells of mothers and their children.

Sequenced input: blood. The receptors originated from a woman aged 40 to 50 in good health. Both conserved end residues are part of each CDR3. The order of the fields is D gene, J gene, clone size, V gene, CDR3 protein, CDR3 DNA. D genes are given only for firm matches. Size is omitted from some rows. Given values are once, few, many or a class for expanded clones.

.,TRBJ1-5,.,TRBV24-1,CATSDPTANQPQHF,TGTGCCACCAGTGACCCCACAGCGAATCAGCCCCAGCATTTT
.,TRBJ1-5,.,TRBV9,CASSVGGFWGQPQHF,TGTGCCAGCAGCGTAGGGGGTTTTTGGGGTCAGCCCCAGCATTTT
.,TRBJ2-1,.,TRBV29-1,CSVEGGPPNEQFF,TGCAGCGTTGAAGGAGGACCCCCCAATGAGCAGTTCTTC
TRBD1,TRBJ2-5,.,TRBV9,CASSFRQGVTETQDF,TGTGCCAGCAGCTTTCGACAGGGGGTCACAGAGACCCAGGACTTC
.,TRBJ2-4,.,TRBV29-1,CSVVGRGAKNIQYF,TGCAGCGTTGTTGGGAGAGGGGCCAAAAACATTCAGTACTTC
TRBD2,TRBJ2-2,.,TRBV7-2,CASRLAGGLTTGELFF,TGTGCCAGTAGACTAGCGGGGGGCCTTACCACCGGGGAGCTGTTTTTT
.,TRBJ2-6,many,TRBV11-1,CASSGKTARFGANVLTF,TGTGCCAGCAGTGGGAAGACGGCTAGGTTTGGGGCCAACGTCCTGACTTTC
.,TRBJ2-7,.,TRBV30,CAWDPEPSYEQYF,TGTGCCTGGGATCCCGAGCCCTCCTACGAGCAGTACTTC
TRBD1,TRBJ2-3,many,TRBV11-2,CASSSRTGTTDTQYF,TGTGCCAGCAGCTCACGGACAGGAACCACAGATACGCAGTATTTT
TRBD1,TRBJ2-3,few,TRBV20-1,CSASPGQLSTDTQYF,TGCAGTGCGTCTCCGGGACAGCTAAGCACAGATACGCAGTATTTT
TRBD1,TRBJ1-2,few,TRBV2,CASSDDRGFYTF,TGTGCCAGCAGTGATGACAGGGGATTCTACACCTTC
.,TRBJ2-5,many,TRBV3-1,CATRQAGETQYF,TGTGCAACCCGCCAGGCGGGAGAGACCCAGTACTTC
TRBD2,TRBJ2-5,.,TRBV4-3,CASSQMTSGGTQYF,TGCGCCAGCAGCCAAATGACGTCGGGAGGGACCCAGTACTTC
.,TRBJ2-3,few,TRBV5-1,CASSQTPGLALDTQYF,TGCGCCAGCAGCCAAACCCCGGGCCTTGCCTTGGATACGCAGTATTTT
TRBD1,TRBJ1-5,.,TRBV25-1,CASSGPSGTQGAQPQHF,TGTGCCAGCAGTGGGCCCTCCGGGACCCAGGGGGCTCAGCCCCAGCATTTT
.,TRBJ1-4,few,TRBV4-2,CASSQDSGQGINEKLFF,TGTGCCAGCAGCCAAGATAGCGGCCAGGGAATCAATGAAAAACTGTTTTTT
TRBD1,TRBJ1-2,.,TRBV3-1,CASSPHRGGYTF,TGTGCCAGCAGCCCCCACAGGGGCGGCTACACCTTC
TRBD1,TRBJ1-4,.,TRBV20-1,CSARSHLGTGDEKLFF,TGCAGTGCTAGATCCCACCTCGGGACAGGGGATGAAAAACTGTTTTTT
TRBD1,TRBJ2-1,.,TRBV11-2,CASSVRDRAYEQFF,TGTGCCAGCAGCGTCCGGGACAGGGCCTACGAGCAGTTCTTC
.,TRBJ2-1,many,TRBV6-4,CASSEGGAKRNEQFF,TGTGCCAGCAGTGAGGGGGGGGCCAAAAGGAATGAGCAGTTCTTC
.,TRBJ1-6,.,TRBV28,CASSLTGGRISSYNSPLHF,TGTGCCAGCAGTTTAACGGGGGGACGAATTAGCTCCTATAATTCACCCCTCCACTTT
TRBD1,TRBJ1-2,many,TRBV10-3,CAISGGQYDYGYTF,TGTGCCATCAGTGGGGGACAGTACGACTATGGCTACACCTTC
.,TRBJ2-7,many,TRBV7-2,CASSLEGRQNPFYEQYF,TGTGCCAGCAGCTTAGAAGGTAGACAGAACCCCTTCTACGAGCAGTACTTC
.,TRBJ2-5,many,TRBV20-1,CSAHRRGPQETQYF,TGCAGTGCCCACCGACGGGGCCCCCAAGAGACCCAGTACTTC
.,TRBJ2-1,.,TRBV4-3,CASSQVPSGRSYNEQFF,TGCGCCAGCAGCCAAGTGCCCTCGGGACGGTCTTACAATGAGCAGTTCTTC
.,TRBJ1-2,few,TRBV28,CASRVGGYGYTF,TGTGCCAGCCGAGTAGGAGGCTATGGCTACACCTTC
TRBD1,TRBJ2-5,many,TRBV5-1,CASSLGPGGLETQYF,TGCGCCAGCAGCTTGGGGCCAGGGGGCTTGGAGACCCAGTACTTC
TRBD1,TRBJ2-7,.,TRBV15,CATSRVRLQGENGQYF,TGTGCCACCAGCAGAGTAAGGTTACAGGGGGAAAACGGGCAGTACTTC
.,TRBJ2-3,.,TRBV4-1,CASSPGRGTSSTDTQYF,TGCGCCAGCAGCCCGGGACGGGGGACTTCTAGCACAGATACGCAGTATTTT
TRBD1,TRBJ2-4,.,TRBV7-2,CASSSDRDRAYNEQYF,TGTGCCAGCAGCTCAGACCGGGACAGGGCCTACAATGAGCAGTACTTC
.,TRBJ2-3,few,TRBV20-1,CSARWLPSTDTQYF,TGCAGTGCTAGATGGCTACCCAGCACAGATACGCAGTATTTT
.,TRBJ2-3,.,TRBV12-3/TRBV12-4,CAGSPPPGAGPSTDTQYF,TGTGCCGGCAGTCCCCCGCCCGGGGCGGGGCCAAGCACAGATACGCAGTATTTT
.,TRBJ2-7,many,TRBV5-1,CASSPQSGLRISYEQYF,TGCGCCAGCAGCCCTCAATCGGGGCTCCGCATCTCCTACGAGCAGTACTTC
TRBD1,TRBJ1-6,many,TRBV7-2,CASSPRQGAGSPLHF,TGTGCCAGCAGCCCTAGACAGGGGGCTGGATCACCCCTCCACTTT
.,TRBJ1-1,.,TRBV20-1,CSARDLFYTEAFF,TGCAGTGCTAGAGATTTATTTTACACTGAAGCTTTCTTT
TRBD1,TRBJ2-7,few,TRBV7-2,CASSGRDRSYEQYF,TGTGCCAGCAGCGGGCGGGACAGGAGCTACGAGCAGTACTTC
.,TRBJ1-2,many,TRBV5-6,CASSLAHLAGVYGYTF,TGTGCCAGCAGCTTGGCCCATTTGGCAGGAGTCTATGGCTACACCTTC
.,TRBJ1-6,many,TRBV4-2,CASSPQGSSYNSPLHF,TGTGCCAGCAGCCCGCAGGGGAGCTCCTATAATTCACCCCTCCACTTT
.,TRBJ2-7,few,TRBV7-2,CASSLFGGYEQYF,TGTGCCAGCAGCTTATTTGGAGGTTACGAGCAGTACTTC
TRBD2,TRBJ2-5,.,TRBV7-2,CASSLIAGGVETQYF,TGTGCCAGCAGCTTAATCGCGGGGGGCGTGGAGACCCAGTACTTC
.,TRBJ2-1,many,TRBV5-1,CASTLGTEYNEQFF,TGCGCCAGCACCTTGGGTACAGAATACAATGAGCAGTTCTTC
.,TRBJ2-6,.,TRBV12-3/TRBV12-4,CASSSRSSGADVLTF,TGTGCCAGCAGTTCAAGAAGCTCTGGGGCCGACGTCCTGACTTTC